Detailed here is one T cell receptor (beta chain). The antigen is not known. Genomic DNA provided the template from which TCR beta VDJ and CDR3 profiles were obtained. From the reads, TCRdb called clonotypes with MiXCR, one entry per CDR3 protein. The sample consists of over 150,000 distinct CDR3 sequences, less than 50% of them appearing once. An expansion of CD8+CD57+ cells by flow cytometry had been shown in patients chosen for sequencing. Each of the patients presented with severe acquired aplastic anemia. The data are from a study of CD8+CD57+ T cells in acquired aplastic anemia. Overall study: The mean DNA yield obtained from sorted CD4+ and CD8+ cells came to 3.2 ug. General study findings and limits: Approximately 30 was the count of CD8+ CDR3 sequences that patients shared with controls.

This TCR came from a human donor with aplastic anemia. Specimen: sorted CD4+, CD8+, or CD8+CD57+ T cells (not recorded which) from PBMCs.

CDR3 residues: CASSPRDGAYEQYF. The CDR3 DNA reads as TGTGCCAGCAGCCCTCGGGACGGGGCCTACGAGCAGTACTTC. The chain recombines TRBV7-9 with TRBJ2-7; D may correspond to TRBD1 or TRBD2 (5 bases each). Germline V CDR1 and CDR2: SEHNR, FQNEAQ (reference sequence). Trimming removed 5 bases from V and 2 bases from J, with 13 bases in between. The CDR3 consists of 14 residues.